Shown below are 7 T cell receptor beta chains from a single sample sequenced in a study of CD8+ T cells in alopecia areata. The treatment is: oral pan-JAK inhibitor, 5-10 mg twice daily. In each case, RNA was isolated and then reverse transcribed into cDNA as the sequencing template. Method: immunoSEQ multiplex PCR; TCRdb's copy keeps in-frame clones and lacks some. The data contain 250,000 to 350,000 clones, 60% of them seen just once; the ten biggest clones take up about 0.9%. Sequencing used CD4+ T cells sorted from blood, obtained around week 54, from a patient treated with tofacitinib. These receptors were taken from a human donor with alopecia areata.

The chain joins TRBV25-1 to TRBJ2-7; the D is unclear. The germline gives CDR1 MGHDK, CDR2 SYGVNS. The CDR3 runs to 13 residues. Trimming shortened V by 2 bases and J by 4 bases, and 9 bases separated the two germline ends. CDR3 DNA sequence: TGTGCCAGCAGTGAAACTTCCCGGTACGAGCAGTACTTC. Its translation: CASSETSRYEQYF.

The gene calls are TRBV18 and TRBJ2-1; the D is unclear. Germline V gene lookup returns CDR1 KGHSH and CDR2 LQKENI. This CDR3 is 15 amino acids long. Deletions cut 2 bases from V and 0 bases from J, with 8 bases between. The CDR3 protein is CASSPAKSSYNEQFF. The CDR3, as DNA: TGTGCCAGCTCACCAGCGAAAAGCTCCTACAATGAGCAGTTCTTC.

The V call is TRBV13, the J call TRBJ2-6; D assignment may be TRBD1 or TRBD2 (5 bases each). The V end was cut by 4 bases, the J end by 0 bases, with 13 bases between. The CDR3 runs 17 residues. Germline CDR1 PRHDT, CDR2 FYEKMQ (reference sequence). Here the CDR3 reads CASSYGTASSGANVLTF. The CDR3 bases are TGTGCCAGCAGCTACGGGACGGCAAGCTCTGGGGCCAACGTCCTGACTTTC.

Notes on this clone: The same CDR3 also results from other DNA sequences found in this sample. This chain connects TRBV30 to TRBJ2-7; D tentatively reads TRBD1 or TRBD2 (6 bases each). The CDR3 contains 12 residues. Between the trimmed V and J ends, which lost 3 bases and 3 bases, there was a span of 9 bases. Germline CDR1 is GTSNPN and CDR2 is SVGIG (reference sequence). CDR3 bases: TGTGCCTGGAGAGGGGGGAGCTACGAGCAGTACTTC. This gives the protein CAWRGGSYEQYF.

Only a few counts were recorded for this clone. The chain is built from TRBV7-8 and TRBJ2-7, with D possibly matching TRBD1 (5 bases). Germline assignment: CDR1 SGHVS and CDR2 FQNEAQ. V lost 1 base and J lost 2, with 9 bases in between. The CDR3 contains 14 residues. As DNA, the CDR3 is TGTGCCAGCAGCTTAGGGACAAAAGCCTACGAGCAGTACTTC. Amino acid sequence: CASSLGTKAYEQYF.

This clone appeared a few times. The chain recombines TRBV7-2 with TRBJ1-6; 7 bases line up with TRBD1. Germline V gene sequence: CDR1 SGHTA, CDR2 FQGNSA. Losses at the gene ends were 0 bases for V and 6 bases for J; bases not matched to a gene: 5. The CDR3 totals 16 residues. CDR3: CASSLALRDSNSPLHF. CDR3 sequence (DNA): TGTGCCAGCAGCTTAGCGCTTCGGGACAGTAATTCACCCCTCCACTTT.

This chain links TRBV4-3 with TRBJ2-3, with D unclear. V was trimmed by 0 bases and J by 0 bases, leaving 7 bases between them. The CDR3 has 15 residues. Germline lookup yields CDR1 LGHNA and CDR2 YSLEER. In DNA, the CDR3 is TGCGCCAGCAGCCAAGATGACACTAGCACAGATACGCAGTATTTT. Residues: CASSQDDTSTDTQYF.